The rows below give T cell receptor beta chains drawn from one sample of a study of cytotoxic CD8 clonotypes in ibrutinib-treated CLL. Profiling relied on immunoSEQ multiplex PCR, and the TCRdb table lists in-frame clones only, not all of them. The sample lists over 150,000 clones, around 72% occurring once. The sample in question was PBMCs, obtained after 24 months of ibrutinib treatment. Receptors were obtained from a human donor with chronic lymphocytic leukemia. Both conserved end residues are trimmed from each CDR3.

TRBJ1-4 | TRBV7-2 | ASSFGTGTNEKLF
TRBJ1-5 | TRBV23-1 | ASSQSGREPNQPQH
TRBJ1-1 | TRBV7-9 | ASNPGTGGNTEAF
TRBJ1-4 | TRBV5-1 | ASSSSPSEKLF
TRBJ2-1 | TRBV4-3 | ASSPRGGRGTPNEQF
TRBJ2-7 | TRBV7-7 | ASSHRGGEQY
TRBJ2-7 | TRBV13 | ASSPQGLAGGGFLNEQY
TRBJ1-3 | TRBV5-1 | ASSLQADGGNTIY
TRBJ1-1 | TRBV10-1 | ASIDSGTGGPEAF
TRBJ2-1 | TRBV29-1 | SVIVLAGNNEQF